The T cell receptor beta chain under discussion was sequenced for a study of T cell responses to AZD1222 COVID-19 vaccine. The germline CDR1 and CDR2 sequences are LGHNT and FRNRAP. V was clipped by 3 bases and J by 0 bases, with 9 bases between them. The CDR3 covers 16 residues. TCRdb keeps only in-frame clones here, not all; method: immunoSEQ multiplex PCR. This table has some 120,000 clones, about nine tenths appearing once. The rearrangement links TRBV12-5 to TRBJ2-6; D uncertain. The clonotype comes from an adult in good health. The sample was peripheral blood, taken on day 0 of AZD1222 vaccination. CDR3 residues: CASGLGGVSGANVLTF. The CDR3, as DNA: TGTGCTAGTGGTTTAGGCGGCGTCTCTGGGGCCAACGTCCTGACTTTC.